The TCR beta chain described here comes from a study of radiotherapy plus CTLA-4 blockade in lung cancer. The overall study: Among enrolled patients, roughly 20% responded and more than 25% achieved disease control. Study observations and caveats: In blood, TCR clones derived from the tumor expanded after radiotherapy plus ipilimumab. Response, reportedly, was best predicted by interferon-beta along with early blood T cell clone dynamics.

The length of the CDR3 is 17 residues. Germline V CDR1 and CDR2: SGHRS, YFSETQ. The ends lost 0 bases at V and 3 bases at J; junction bases unmatched: 8. Regarding this clone: Antigen unknown.

Each patient with chemo-refractory metastatic non-small-cell lung cancer was treated with focal radiation plus CTLA-4 blockade using ipilimumab. The assay was immunoSEQ multiplex PCR, and TCRdb's table has in-frame clones only and misses some. The sample holds tens of thousands of clones, 84% seen once. The chain employs TRBV5-1 and TRBJ1-5; TRBD1 aligns across 8 bases. The source was peripheral blood, collected from a patient treated with radiotherapy plus ipilimumab. This sequence originates from a human donor with non-small cell lung cancer who had stable disease on radiotherapy plus ipilimumab. The DNA for the CDR3 is TGCGCCAGCAGCTTGGATTGGACAGGGCTGAACAATCAGCCCCAGCATTTT. This encodes CASSLDWTGLNNQPQHF.